This T cell receptor beta chain stems from a study of T cells in Graves' hyperthyroidism and ophthalmopathy. The PBMCs had their origin in approximately 10 ml of fresh peripheral blood. This clonotype came up many times. What was amplified from RNA transcripts were TCR beta CDR3 regions. RT-PCR in the first round (using the HTBI primer set) targeted the TCR CDR3. TCRdb passed the multiplex PCR reads through MiXCR, listing each CDR3 protein once. The sample holds around 250,000 distinct CDR3 sequences, roughly 15% seen once. V lost 2 bases and J lost 3, with 13 bases in between. CDR1 is DFQATT and CDR2 is SNEGSKA in the germline V gene (reference sequence). The CDR3 contains 14 residues.

The sequenced material came from blood. This receptor was obtained from a woman aged 18 to 35 with Graves' ophthalmopathy. J is TRBJ1-2 and V is TRBV20-1, with D maybe TRBD1 (6 bases). CDR3 nucleotides: TGCAGTGCTAGAATCGAGGGGGGTTACTATGGCTACACCTTC. Translating it yields CSARIEGGYYGYTF.